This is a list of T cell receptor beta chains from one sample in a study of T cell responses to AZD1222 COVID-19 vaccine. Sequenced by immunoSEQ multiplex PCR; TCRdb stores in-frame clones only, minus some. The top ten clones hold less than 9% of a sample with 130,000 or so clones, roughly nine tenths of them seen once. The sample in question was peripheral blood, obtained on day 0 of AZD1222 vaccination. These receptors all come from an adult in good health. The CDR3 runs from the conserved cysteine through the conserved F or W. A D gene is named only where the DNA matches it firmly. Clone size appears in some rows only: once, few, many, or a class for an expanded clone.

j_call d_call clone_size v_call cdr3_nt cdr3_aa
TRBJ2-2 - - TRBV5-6 TGTGCCAGCAGCTTTTGGGGGGCGGGGCAGGGCGTCACCGGGGAGCTGTTTTTT CASSFWGAGQGVTGELFF
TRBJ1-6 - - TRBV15 TGTGCCACCAGCCCCGGGGGAGGCTCCTATAATTCACCCCTCCACTTT CATSPGGGSYNSPLHF
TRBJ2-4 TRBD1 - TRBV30 TGTGCCTGGAGTCCGGGACAGAAAAACATTCAGTACTTC CAWSPGQKNIQYF
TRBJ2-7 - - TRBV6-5 TGTGCCAGCAGTTACTGGAGCTCCTACGAGCAGTACTTC CASSYWSSYEQYF
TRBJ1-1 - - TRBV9 TGTGCCAGCAGCGCCCCAGGCAAAGGGGGCACTGAAGCTTTCTTT CASSAPGKGGTEAFF
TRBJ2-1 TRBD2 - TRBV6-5 TGTGCCAGCAGCCGCCGGGTGGCGGGGGACAATGAGCAGTTCTTC CASSRRVAGDNEQFF
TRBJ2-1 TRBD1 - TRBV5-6 TGTGCCAGCAGCCCCGGGACAGCCTACAATGAGCAGTTCTTC CASSPGTAYNEQFF
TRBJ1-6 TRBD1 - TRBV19 TGTGCCAGCTCCGGACAGGGGGCGAAGAATTCACCCCTCCACTTT CASSGQGAKNSPLHF
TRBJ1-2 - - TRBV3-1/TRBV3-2 TGTGCCAGCAGCCAAGAAAGGGGTTATGGCTACACCTTC CASSQERGYGYTF
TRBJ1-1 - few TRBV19 TGTGCCAGTAGTATAGTTCCGAACACTGAAGCTTTCTTT CASSIVPNTEAFF